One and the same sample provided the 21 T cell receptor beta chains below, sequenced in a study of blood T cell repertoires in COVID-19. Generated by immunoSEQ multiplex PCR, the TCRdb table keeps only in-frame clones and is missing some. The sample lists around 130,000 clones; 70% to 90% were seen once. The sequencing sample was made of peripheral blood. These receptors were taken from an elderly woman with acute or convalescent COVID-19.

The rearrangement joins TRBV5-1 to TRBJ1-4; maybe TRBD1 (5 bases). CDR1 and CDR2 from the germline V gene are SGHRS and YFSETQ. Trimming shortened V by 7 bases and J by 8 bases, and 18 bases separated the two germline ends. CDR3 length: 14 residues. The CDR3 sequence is CASGAGELYEKLFF. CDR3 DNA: TGCGCCAGCGGCGCGGGGGAGCTTTACGAAAAACTGTTTTTT. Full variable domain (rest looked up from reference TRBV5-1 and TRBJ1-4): KAGVTQTPRYLIKTRGQQVTLSCSPISGHRSVSWYQQTPGQGLQFLFEYFSETQRNKGNFPGRFSGRQFSNSRSEMNVSTLELGDSALYLCASGAGELYEKLFFGSGTQLSVL.

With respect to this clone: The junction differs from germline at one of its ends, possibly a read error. CDR3 protein: CASREDRNTEAFF. The CDR3 coding sequence is TGTGCCAGCAGAGAAGACAGGAACACTGAAGCTTTCTTT. The chain employs TRBV2 and TRBJ1-1; tentative D call: TRBD1 (5 bases). There are 13 residues in the CDR3. CDR1 SNHLY and CDR2 FYNNEI come from the germline V gene.

The CDR3 region is CASSSGTAPNYGYTF. The CDR3 DNA follows: TGTGCCAGCAGCTCCGGGACAGCACCCAACTATGGCTACACCTTC. The V call is TRBV6-6, the J call TRBJ1-2; 7 bases fit TRBD1. The length of the CDR3 is 15 residues. V lost 6 bases, J lost 2 bases, and 9 bases stayed unmatched. Per the germline V gene, CDR1 is MNHNY and CDR2 is SVGAGI (reference sequence).

The CDR3 DNA follows: TGTGCCAGCAGTGATACAGGGACGCCCACCCCCTACGAGCAGTACTTC. It codes for CASSDTGTPTPYEQYF. The chain has TRBV6-2 or TRBV6-3 and TRBJ2-7, with a tentative D call TRBD1 (6 bases). Per germline, CDR1 MNHEY and CDR2 SVGEGT. This CDR3 has 16 residues. Trimming took off 5 bases at V and 2 bases at J, with 19 bases between the two ends.

The CDR3 spells CASSLGPDRGNGYTF. The CDR3 DNA reads as TGTGCCAGCAGCTTGGGGCCGGACAGGGGGAATGGCTACACCTTC. The chain couples TRBV7-2 to TRBJ1-2; 10 bases fit TRBD1. Germline assignment: CDR1 SGHTA and CDR2 FQGNSA. V shed 3 bases and J 6 bases; nucleotides not matched to a gene: 7. The CDR3 spans 15 residues.

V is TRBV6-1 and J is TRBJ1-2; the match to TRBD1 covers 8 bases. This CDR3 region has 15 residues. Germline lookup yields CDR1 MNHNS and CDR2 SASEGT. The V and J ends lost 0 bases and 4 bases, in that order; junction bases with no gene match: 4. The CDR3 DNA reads TGTGCCAGCAGTGAAGCGGGACAGGCCATCTATGGCTACACCTTC. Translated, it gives CASSEAGQAIYGYTF.

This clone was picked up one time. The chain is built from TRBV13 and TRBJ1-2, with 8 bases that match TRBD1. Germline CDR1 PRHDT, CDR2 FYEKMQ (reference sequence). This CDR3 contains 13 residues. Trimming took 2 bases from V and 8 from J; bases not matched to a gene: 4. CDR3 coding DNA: TGTGCCAGCAGCTTACTACAGGGGGACGGCTACACCTTC. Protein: CASSLLQGDGYTF.

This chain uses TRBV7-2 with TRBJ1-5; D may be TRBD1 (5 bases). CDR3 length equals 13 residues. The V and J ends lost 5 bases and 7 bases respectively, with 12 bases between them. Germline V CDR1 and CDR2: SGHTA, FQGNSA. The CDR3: CASSQGRGQPQHF. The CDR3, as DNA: TGTGCCAGCAGCCAGGGAAGGGGACAGCCCCAGCATTTT.

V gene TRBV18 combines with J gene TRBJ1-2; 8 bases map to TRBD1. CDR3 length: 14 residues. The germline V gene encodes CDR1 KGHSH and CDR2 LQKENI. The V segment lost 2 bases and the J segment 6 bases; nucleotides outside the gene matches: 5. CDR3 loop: CASSPAQGADGYTF. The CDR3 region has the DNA TGTGCCAGCTCACCAGCCCAGGGGGCGGATGGCTACACCTTC.

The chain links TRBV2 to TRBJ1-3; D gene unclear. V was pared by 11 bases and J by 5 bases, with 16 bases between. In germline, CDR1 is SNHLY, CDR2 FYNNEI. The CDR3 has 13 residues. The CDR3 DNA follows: TGTGCCGGAGGCTTTGAGGGCCGAAACACCATATATTTT. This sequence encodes CAGGFEGRNTIYF. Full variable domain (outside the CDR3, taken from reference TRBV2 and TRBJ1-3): EPEVTQTPSHQVTQMGQEVILRCVPISNHLYFYWYRQILGQKVEFLVSFYNNEISEKSEIFDDQFSVERPDGSNFTLKIRSTKLEDSAMYFCAGGFEGRNTIYFGEGSWLTVV.

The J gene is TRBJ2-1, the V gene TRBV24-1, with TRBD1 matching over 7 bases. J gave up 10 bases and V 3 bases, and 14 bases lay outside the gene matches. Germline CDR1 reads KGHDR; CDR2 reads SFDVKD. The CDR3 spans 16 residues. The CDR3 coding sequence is TGTGCCACCAGTGATCCCCGACAGGGAAGGGCAGAAGAGCAGTTCTTC. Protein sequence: CATSDPRQGRAEEQFF.

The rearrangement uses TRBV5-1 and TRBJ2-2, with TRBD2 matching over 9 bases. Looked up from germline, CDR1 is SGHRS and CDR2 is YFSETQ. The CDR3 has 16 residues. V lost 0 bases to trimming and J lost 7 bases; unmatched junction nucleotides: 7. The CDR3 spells CASSLVSSGAVGELFF. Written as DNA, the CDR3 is TGCGCCAGCAGCTTGGTCTCTAGCGGGGCGGTCGGGGAGCTGTTTTTT.

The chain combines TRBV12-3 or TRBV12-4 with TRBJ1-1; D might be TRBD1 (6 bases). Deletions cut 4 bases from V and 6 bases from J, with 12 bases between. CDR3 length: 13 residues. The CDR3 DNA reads TGTGCCAGCAGTTCTTTCGAGGGGGCTGAAGCTTTCTTT. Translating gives CASSSFEGAEAFF.

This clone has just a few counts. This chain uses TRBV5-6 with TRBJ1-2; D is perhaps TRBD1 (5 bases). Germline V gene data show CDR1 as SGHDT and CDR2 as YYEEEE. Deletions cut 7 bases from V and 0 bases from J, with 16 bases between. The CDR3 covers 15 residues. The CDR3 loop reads CASQKGRGANYGYTF. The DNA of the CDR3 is TGTGCCAGCCAAAAGGGGAGGGGAGCTAACTATGGCTACACCTTC.

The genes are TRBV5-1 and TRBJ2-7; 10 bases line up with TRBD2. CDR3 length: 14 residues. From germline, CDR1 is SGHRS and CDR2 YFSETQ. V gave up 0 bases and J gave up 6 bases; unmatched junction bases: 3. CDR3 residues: CASSLGLAGVEQYF. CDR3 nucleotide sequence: TGCGCCAGCAGCTTGGGGCTAGCGGGGGTCGAGCAGTACTTC.

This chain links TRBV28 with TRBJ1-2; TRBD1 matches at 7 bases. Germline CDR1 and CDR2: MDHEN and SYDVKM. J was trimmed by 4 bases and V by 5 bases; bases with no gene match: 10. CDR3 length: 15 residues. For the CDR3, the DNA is TGTGCCAGCAGTCTAGTAGACAGGGAAGGCTATGGCTACACCTTC. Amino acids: CASSLVDREGYGYTF.

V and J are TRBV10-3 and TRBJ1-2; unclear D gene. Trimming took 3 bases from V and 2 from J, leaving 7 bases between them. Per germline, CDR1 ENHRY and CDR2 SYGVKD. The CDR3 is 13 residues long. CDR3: CAISETRNYGYTF. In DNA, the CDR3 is TGTGCCATCAGTGAAACCAGGAACTATGGCTACACCTTC.

CDR3 protein: CASSPDRPRGYTF. The CDR3 nucleotides read TGTGCCAGCTCTCCGGACAGACCCAGGGGCTACACCTTC. The chain uses TRBV18 and TRBJ1-2; tentatively, D is TRBD1 (6 bases). Trimming took off 6 bases at V and 8 bases at J, with 16 bases between the two ends. The germline V gene encodes CDR1 KGHSH and CDR2 LQKENI. This CDR3 spans 13 amino acids.

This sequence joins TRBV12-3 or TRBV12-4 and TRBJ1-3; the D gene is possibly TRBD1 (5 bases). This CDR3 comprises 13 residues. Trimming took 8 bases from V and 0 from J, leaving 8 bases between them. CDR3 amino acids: CASGALSGNTIYF. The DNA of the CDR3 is TGTGCCAGCGGGGCGCTCTCTGGAAACACCATATATTTT.

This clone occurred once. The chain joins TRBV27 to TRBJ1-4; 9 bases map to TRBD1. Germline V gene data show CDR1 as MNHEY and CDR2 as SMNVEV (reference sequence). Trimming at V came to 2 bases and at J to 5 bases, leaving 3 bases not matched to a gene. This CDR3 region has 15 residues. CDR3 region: CASSLVGQGNEKLFF. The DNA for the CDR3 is TGTGCCAGCAGTTTAGTTGGACAGGGGAATGAAAAACTGTTTTTT.

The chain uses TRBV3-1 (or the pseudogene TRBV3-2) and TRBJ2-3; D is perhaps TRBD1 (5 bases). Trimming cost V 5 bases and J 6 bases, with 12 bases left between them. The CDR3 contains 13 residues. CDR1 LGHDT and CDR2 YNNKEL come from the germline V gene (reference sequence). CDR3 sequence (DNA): TGTGCCAGCAGCTCCGCAGGGTGGGATACGCAGTATTTT. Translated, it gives CASSSAGWDTQYF.